The TCR beta chain under discussion was sequenced for a study of identical twins. General study findings and limits: Findings depended on cross-sectional statistics rather than tracking the same donors. There were fewer insertions in abundant cord blood beta clonotypes, but memory repertoires showed no such pattern.

MiXCR, run by TCRdb on the 5' RACE reads, gives a single entry per CDR3 protein. Among around 530,000 distinct CDR3 sequences listed, approximately 16% were seen once. Concerning this clonotype: Its cognate antigen is unknown.

Trimming took 0 bases from V and 5 from J, leaving 16 bases between them. Germline V CDR1 and CDR2: LGHDT, YNNKEL (reference sequence). The CDR3 sequence is 16 residues long. These data also formed part of another study, on yellow fever vaccine responses in identical twins.

Sequencing was performed on CD4+ T cells sorted from blood. The chain combines TRBV3-1 with TRBJ1-1; tentative D call: TRBD1 (6 bases). The TCR sequence derives from a woman between 18 and 29 years old in good health. CDR3 sequence (DNA): TGTGCCAGCAGCCAAGATAGTTTCAGGGGATGGACTGAAGCTTTCTTT. Translation gives CASSQDSFRGWTEAFF. Together with reference TRBV3-1 and TRBJ1-1, the CDR3 gives the full variable domain: DTAVSQTPKYLVTQMGNDKSIKCEQNLGHDTMYWYKQDSKKFLKIMFSYNNKELIINETVPNRFSPKSPDKAHLNLHINSLELGDSAVYFCASSQDSFRGWTEAFFGQGTRLTVV.